This record concerns one T cell receptor beta chain sequence. The CDR3 covers 17 residues. Germline loops: CDR1 MGHRA, CDR2 YSYEKL. V lost 2 bases and J lost 6; bases outside the gene matches: 16. The RNA, roughly 0.45 to 1 ug, was put through reverse transcription using random hexamers. One entry per CDR3 protein results from TCRdb running MiXCR on the immunoSEQ multiplex PCR reads. The sample lists approximately 260,000 distinct CDR3 sequences; 90% to 97% were seen once. This sample is part of a study of CD8 T cells in Susac syndrome. This sequence was found in a human donor with Susac syndrome. The gene calls are TRBV4-1 and TRBJ2-7; 7 nucleotides agree with TRBD2. The sequencing input was CD4+ T cells from PBMCs. The CDR3 DNA reads as TGCGCCAGCAGCCAAACCGTAGCGGGCCCTTGGAAGGGCGAGCAGTACTTC. This translates into CASSQTVAGPWKGEQYF.